This T cell receptor (beta chain) was sequenced during a study of low-dose radiotherapy and immunotherapy resistance in tumors. Many counts were recorded for this clonotype. Time point noted: after trial treatment. Treatment specified: LDRT plus nivolumab, ipilimumab, low-dose cyclophosphamide and aspirin (RACIN trial). This CDR3 comprises 15 residues. With 0 bases removed from V and 2 bases from J, the gap between germline ends came to 8 bases. The germline gives CDR1 SGDLS, CDR2 YYNGEE. cDNA synthesis used a TRAV/TRBV-specific primer set for both chains. Using a constant-region primer together with a V-primer adapter, TCRs were subjected to around 20 PCR cycles of amplification. TCRdb re-called the reads through MiXCR, storing one row per CDR3 protein. Of roughly 100,000 distinct CDR3 sequences listed, roughly 19% are singletons.

The receptor was isolated from a female donor with ovarian cancer. The specimen comprised PBMCs, sampled after low-dose radiotherapy plus immunotherapy. The V call is TRBV9, the J call TRBJ2-2; tentatively, D is TRBD1 or TRBD2 (5 bases each). The CDR3, as DNA: TGTGCCAGCAGCGTAGGGGGGACCAACACCGGGGAGCTGTTTTTT. Amino acids: CASSVGGTNTGELFF.